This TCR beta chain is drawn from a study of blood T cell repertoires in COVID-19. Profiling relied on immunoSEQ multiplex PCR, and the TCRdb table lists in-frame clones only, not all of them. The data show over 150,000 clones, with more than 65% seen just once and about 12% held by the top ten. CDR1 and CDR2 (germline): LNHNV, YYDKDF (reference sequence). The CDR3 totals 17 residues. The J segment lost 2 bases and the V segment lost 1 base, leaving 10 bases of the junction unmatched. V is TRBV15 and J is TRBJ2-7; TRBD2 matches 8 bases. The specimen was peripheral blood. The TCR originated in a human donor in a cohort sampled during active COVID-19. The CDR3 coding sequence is TGTGCCACCAGCAGAGTGGGCCAGGGAGCGGGAGCCTACGAGCAGTACTTC. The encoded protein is CATSRVGQGAGAYEQYF.